This record concerns one T cell receptor (beta chain) sequence. The V gene lost 4 bases and the J gene lost 2 bases, with 7 bases spanning the gap. Germline lookup yields CDR1 MDHEN and CDR2 SYDVKM. The CDR3 loop spans 13 amino acids. The data derive from a study of patients and donors after allogeneic stem cell transplantation. TCRdb processed the RT-PCR reads anew with MiXCR; each CDR3 protein has one entry. In the table there are approximately 160,000 distinct CDR3 sequences, about 32% of which are singletons. Source material: blood, either unsorted or a sorted T cell fraction (not recorded which). This sequence originates from a human donor who was either an allogeneic HSCT recipient or a stem cell or donor lymphocyte infusion donor (not recorded which). It is not recorded whose cells these are; they may come from a transplant donor. J is TRBJ2-3 and V is TRBV28; D is unresolved. The CDR3 reads CASSSPNTDTQYF. In nucleotides, the CDR3 is TGTGCCAGCAGTTCACCTAACACAGATACGCAGTATTTT.